A selection of T cell receptor beta chains follows, all from one sample in a study of post-analysis software for immune sequencing data. Each CDR3 protein is one row after TCRdb ran MiXCR on the PCR reads. Here the sample spans about 820,000 distinct CDR3 sequences, around 53% being singletons. Sequences were obtained from blood. The source of these receptors is a girl between 5 and 17 years old with multiple sclerosis. The CDR3 runs from the conserved cysteine through the conserved F or W. A D gene is named only where the DNA matches it firmly. Only some rows state a clone size, as once, few, many or a class for expanded clones.

few | TRBJ2-4 | TRBV2 | TRBD2 | CASSAGLAALAKNIQYF | TGTGCCAGCAGCGCGGGACTAGCGGCCCTAGCCAAAAACATTCAGTACTTC
. | TRBJ2-3 | TRBV12-3/TRBV12-4 | . | CASSFGVAADTQYF | TGTGCCAGCAGTTTCGGCGTCGCCGCAGATACGCAGTATTTT
once | TRBJ2-3 | TRBV6-1 | . | CASSNTPLEDTQYF | TGTGCCAGCAGTAACACACCATTGGAAGATACGCAGTATTTT
few | TRBJ2-1 | TRBV20-1 | . | CSARDLGGRYEQFF | TGCAGTGCTAGAGATCTTGGGGGGAGGTATGAGCAGTTCTTC
. | TRBJ2-5 | TRBV20-1 | . | CSAREAGRYGTQYF | TGCAGTGCTAGAGAGGCAGGGAGGTACGGGACCCAGTACTTC
. | TRBJ2-5 | TRBV12-3/TRBV12-4 | TRBD1 | CASSRTGGTQYF | TGTGCCAGCAGTCGTACAGGGGGGACCCAGTACTTC
few | TRBJ1-2 | TRBV29-1 | . | CSVAGYTF | TGCAGCGTTGCCGGCTACACCTTC
few | TRBJ2-7 | TRBV10-3 | . | CAISLGGADEQYF | TGTGCCATCAGTTTGGGGGGGGCCGACGAGCAGTACTTC
. | TRBJ2-1 | TRBV2 | . | CASSVRAEYTYNEQFF | TGTGCCAGCAGTGTACGAGCGGAGTACACTTACAATGAGCAGTTCTTC
. | TRBJ2-1 | TRBV7-2 | TRBD2 | CARGLASNEQFF | TGTGCCAGGGGACTAGCTAGCAATGAGCAGTTCTTC
. | TRBJ2-5 | TRBV27 | . | CASSQWGQETQYF | TGTGCCAGCAGCCAATGGGGCCAAGAGACCCAGTACTTC
few | TRBJ2-5 | TRBV7-9 | TRBD1 | CASSLAGTGGAETQYF | TGTGCCAGCAGCTTAGCTGGCACAGGGGGCGCGGAGACCCAGTACTTC
. | TRBJ1-5 | TRBV12-3/TRBV12-4 | TRBD1 | CASRRDSSFNQPQHF | TGTGCCAGCAGACGGGACAGCTCCTTCAATCAGCCCCAGCATTTT
few | TRBJ2-4 | TRBV7-9 | TRBD1 | CASSYGTGAKNIQYF | TGTGCCAGCAGCTACGGGACAGGAGCCAAAAACATTCAGTACTTC
. | TRBJ2-1 | TRBV20-1 | TRBD2 | CSARSRTSGSDNEQFF | TGCAGTGCTAGGTCCCGGACTAGCGGGAGTGACAATGAGCAGTTCTTC
. | TRBJ1-1 | TRBV5-5 | . | CASSLEAFTEAFF | TGTGCCAGCAGCTTGGAGGCCTTCACTGAAGCTTTCTTT
few | TRBJ2-5 | TRBV20-1 | TRBD2 | CSAPVPAGRETQYF | TGCAGTGCCCCGGTCCCAGCGGGGAGGGAGACCCAGTACTTC
few | TRBJ2-7 | TRBV12-3/TRBV12-4 | TRBD1 | CASRLGTGGGRREQYF | TGTGCCAGCAGGCTCGGGACAGGGGGAGGTCGGAGGGAGCAGTACTTC
few | TRBJ1-2 | TRBV6-1 | TRBD1 | CASTEPTGRSGYTF | TGTGCCAGCACCGAGCCGACAGGGAGATCTGGCTACACCTTC
. | TRBJ2-1 | TRBV12-3/TRBV12-4 | . | CASSLVVLGSYNEQFF | TGTGCCAGCAGTTTAGTAGTTCTTGGCTCCTACAATGAGCAGTTCTTC
. | TRBJ2-3 | TRBV20-1 | TRBD2 | CSARGSSGAGGPRDTQYF | TGCAGTGCTAGAGGTTCTAGCGGAGCGGGAGGGCCTAGGGATACGCAGTATTTT
. | TRBJ2-1 | TRBV11-2 | TRBD2 | CASSLAGGPINEQFF | TGTGCCAGCAGTCTAGCGGGAGGGCCTATCAATGAGCAGTTCTTC
. | TRBJ1-2 | TRBV29-1 | . | CSVEAVDGYGYTF | TGCAGCGTTGAGGCAGTGGACGGCTATGGCTACACCTTC
. | TRBJ1-2 | TRBV29-1 | . | CSAGLGYTF | TGCAGCGCCGGGCTTGGCTACACCTTC
once | TRBJ2-3 | TRBV20-1 | . | CSARGPTDTDTQYF | TGCAGTGCTCGAGGGCCGACAGATACAGATACGCAGTATTTT
. | TRBJ2-2 | TRBV3-1 | . | CASSQDPAGELFF | TGTGCCAGCAGCCAAGATCCGGCCGGGGAGCTGTTTTTT
. | TRBJ2-7 | TRBV6-1 | TRBD1 | CASRDSAGGYEQYF | TGTGCCAGCAGGGATTCGGCAGGGGGCTACGAGCAGTACTTC
few | TRBJ2-7 | TRBV29-1 | . | CSVEDLVGEAYEQYF | TGCAGCGTTGAAGATCTTGTAGGGGAGGCCTACGAGCAGTACTTC
once | TRBJ2-1 | TRBV6-2/TRBV6-3 | . | CASSYNSGRYNEQFF | TGTGCCAGCAGTTACAACAGCGGGCGATACAATGAGCAGTTCTTC
. | TRBJ1-1 | TRBV5-1 | TRBD1 | CASSPGTGLVVGTEAFF | TGCGCCAGCAGCCCCGGGACAGGGCTGGTGGTGGGAACTGAAGCTTTCTTT
. | TRBJ1-2 | TRBV20-1 | . | CSARPGVSYGYTF | TGCAGTGCGAGGCCTGGGGTTTCATATGGCTACACCTTC